This is a list of T cell receptor beta chains from one sample in a study of identical twins. TCRdb called the 5' RACE reads again in MiXCR, with one record for every CDR3 protein. This table has 450,000 or so distinct CDR3 sequences, 20% to 25% appearing once. These data were likewise used in another study, on T cells expressing NK-cell markers.

The specimen sequenced was CD4+ T cells sorted from blood. The receptors derive from a woman younger than 35 in good health. CDR3s include the opening cysteine and the closing phenylalanine or tryptophan. A D gene is named only where the DNA matches it firmly. Not every row has a clone size; where given, it reads once, few, many or a size class.

d_call clone_size j_call v_call cdr3_length cdr3_nt cdr3_aa
. few TRBJ2-2 TRBV28 16 TGTGCCAGCATTACTATGGGGACATCGAACACCGGGGAGCTGTTTTTT CASITMGTSNTGELFF
. . TRBJ1-1 TRBV11-3 13 TGTGCCAGCACCCGAGGGGCGCGAACTGAAGCTTTCTTT CASTRGARTEAFF
. . TRBJ2-3 TRBV29-1 16 TGCAGCGTTGTAGGGAGCCCGGAAAGGGCGGGAGATACGCAGTATTTT CSVVGSPERAGDTQYF
. few TRBJ1-2 TRBV10-2 16 TGCGCCAGCAGTGAGTCGGTAAATGCTCCTAACTATGGCTACACCTTC CASSESVNAPNYGYTF
. few TRBJ1-6 TRBV9 15 TGTGCCAGCAGCGAGGGAGGGCTGGGGCTATCACCCCTCCACTTT CASSEGGLGLSPLHF
TRBD1 few TRBJ1-2 TRBV7-2 16 TGTGCCAGCAGCTTATTGGGGACAGGCCTTAACTATGGCTACACCTTC CASSLLGTGLNYGYTF
TRBD1 . TRBJ1-1 TRBV7-9 14 TGTGCCAGCAGCTTACTCACAGGGGAGCCTGAAGCTTTCTTT CASSLLTGEPEAFF
TRBD2 . TRBJ2-3 TRBV5-5 16 TGTGCCAGCAGATCCGGGACTAGCGGCGTCACAGATACGCAGTATTTT CASRSGTSGVTDTQYF
. few TRBJ1-1 TRBV5-1 13 TGCGCCAGCAGCACGACCCGGGAAGGGAAAGCTTTCTTT CASSTTREGKAFF
TRBD1 . TRBJ2-2 TRBV11-2 16 TGTGCCAGCAGCATATCTTGGACAGGGGTGACCGGGGAGCTGTTTTTT CASSISWTGVTGELFF
. few TRBJ2-1 TRBV5-5 13 TGTGCCAGCAGCTTGGTGTCAGGGTATGAGCAGTTCTTC CASSLVSGYEQFF
. few TRBJ2-3 TRBV7-6 18 TGTGCCAGCAGCCCTCTCCGAGGGGGGCGGGGAAGCCCAGATACGCAGTATTTT CASSPLRGGRGSPDTQYF
. . TRBJ1-2 TRBV29-1 16 TGCAGCGTTGCCCTTACCTGGACCTCTACCGGGTATGGCTACACCTTC CSVALTWTSTGYGYTF
. few TRBJ2-3 TRBV11-3 15 TGTGCCAGCAGCTGGCGGACAGAACCCACAGATACGCAGTATTTT CASSWRTEPTDTQYF
TRBD2 few TRBJ2-1 TRBV12-3/TRBV12-4 18 TGTGCCAGCAGCTCACGCTATCTCAGGACTAGCGGGAGCAATGAGCAGTTCTTC CASSSRYLRTSGSNEQFF
TRBD2 few TRBJ2-1 TRBV20-1 14 TGCAGTGCTAGCCGACTAGCGGGGGGCAATGAGCAGTTCTTC CSASRLAGGNEQFF
. . TRBJ2-2 TRBV24-1 17 TGTGCCACCAGTGATTTGCACTCCGGGTCGGGTACCGGGGAGCTGTTTTTT CATSDLHSGSGTGELFF
TRBD1 few TRBJ1-5 TRBV6-1 15 TGTGCCAGCAGTGAATATTATGAGGACAGGCAGCCCCAGCATTTT CASSEYYEDRQPQHF
. . TRBJ2-7 TRBV10-3 13 TGTGCCACGAAGAATAAAATGGGCTACGAGCAGTACTTC CATKNKMGYEQYF
. . TRBJ2-7 TRBV20-1 13 TGCAGTGCTAGGGGCGGGCAATCCTACGAGCAGTACTTC CSARGGQSYEQYF
. . TRBJ2-3 TRBV20-1 14 TGCAGTGCTACCCCGGGGGAGGGCACAGATACGCAGTATTTT CSATPGEGTDTQYF
TRBD2 . TRBJ2-2 TRBV29-1 14 TGCGGCGCGGGGGGGGGACTAAACACCGGGGAGCTGTTTTTT CGAGGGLNTGELFF
TRBD2 . TRBJ2-5 TRBV2 14 TGTGCCAGCAGTGAAGAGGTGGGAGGGGAGACCCAGTACTTC CASSEEVGGETQYF
. few TRBJ2-3 TRBV10-3 12 TGTGCCATCAGTCTCTACACAGATACGCAGTATTTT CAISLYTDTQYF
. many TRBJ2-7 TRBV12-3/TRBV12-4 15 TGTGCCAGCAGTCGCGGGGGGACAGCTCCCTACGAGCAGTACTTC CASSRGGTAPYEQYF
. few TRBJ2-3 TRBV10-3 13 TGTGCCATCAGTGAGGGTTTCACAGATACGCAGTATTTT CAISEGFTDTQYF